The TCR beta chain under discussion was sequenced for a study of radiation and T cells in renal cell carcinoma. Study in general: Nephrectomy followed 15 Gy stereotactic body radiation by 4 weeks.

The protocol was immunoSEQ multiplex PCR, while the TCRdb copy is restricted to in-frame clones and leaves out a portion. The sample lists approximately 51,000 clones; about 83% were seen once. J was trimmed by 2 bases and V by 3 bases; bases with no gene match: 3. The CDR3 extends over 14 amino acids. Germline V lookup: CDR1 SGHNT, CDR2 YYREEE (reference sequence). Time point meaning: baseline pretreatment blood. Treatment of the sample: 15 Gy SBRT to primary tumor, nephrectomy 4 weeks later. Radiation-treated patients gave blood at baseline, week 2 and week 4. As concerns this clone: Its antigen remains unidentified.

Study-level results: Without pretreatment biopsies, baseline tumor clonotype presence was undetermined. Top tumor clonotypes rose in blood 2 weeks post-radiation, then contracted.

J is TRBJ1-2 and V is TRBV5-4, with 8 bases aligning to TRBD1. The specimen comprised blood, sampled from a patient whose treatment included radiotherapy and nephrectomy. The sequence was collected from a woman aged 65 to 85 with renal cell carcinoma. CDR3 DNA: TGTGCCAGCAGCTCCTACAGGGGGAACTATGGCTACACCTTC. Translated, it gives CASSSYRGNYGYTF. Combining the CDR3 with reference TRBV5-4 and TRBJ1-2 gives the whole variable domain ETGVTQSPTHLIKTRGQQVTLRCSSQSGHNTVSWYQQALGQGPQFIFQYYREEENGRGNFPPRFSGLQFPNYSSELNVNALELDDSALYLCASSSYRGNYGYTFGSGTRLTVV.